Given below is one T cell receptor beta chain in context. What it recognizes is unknown. The data originate from a study of cytotoxic CD8 clonotypes in ibrutinib-treated CLL. Overall study context: The study included eleven to twelve relapsed/refractory and roughly 16 treatment-naive patients; approximately 17 had IGHV unmutated disease.

Study-level findings and limits: Clonality grew at ibrutinib response; at progression, it decreased back toward baseline. Public clonotypes, an uncommon group, contracted or remained stable on treatment.

Deep sequencing aimed at 1 in 200,000 to 1 in 1 million T cells' resolution. The repertoire was sequenced with immunoSEQ multiplex PCR; TCRdb's copy has only in-frame clones and lacks some. This sample yields roughly 180,000 clones, of which 70% to 85% are seen a single time; about 4.5% belongs to the top ten. Specimen: PBMCs, collected after 24 months of ibrutinib treatment. This TCR derives from a human donor with chronic lymphocytic leukemia.

CDR3 bases: TGTGCCAGCAGCTTAGGATTCTATGGCTACACCTTC. Its protein is CASSLGFYGYTF. The chain recombines TRBV7-9 with TRBJ1-2; no reliable D call. CDR1 and CDR2 from the germline V gene are SEHNR and FQNEAQ (reference sequence). This CDR3 is built from 12 residues. V was pared by 1 base and J by 4 bases, with 4 bases between.